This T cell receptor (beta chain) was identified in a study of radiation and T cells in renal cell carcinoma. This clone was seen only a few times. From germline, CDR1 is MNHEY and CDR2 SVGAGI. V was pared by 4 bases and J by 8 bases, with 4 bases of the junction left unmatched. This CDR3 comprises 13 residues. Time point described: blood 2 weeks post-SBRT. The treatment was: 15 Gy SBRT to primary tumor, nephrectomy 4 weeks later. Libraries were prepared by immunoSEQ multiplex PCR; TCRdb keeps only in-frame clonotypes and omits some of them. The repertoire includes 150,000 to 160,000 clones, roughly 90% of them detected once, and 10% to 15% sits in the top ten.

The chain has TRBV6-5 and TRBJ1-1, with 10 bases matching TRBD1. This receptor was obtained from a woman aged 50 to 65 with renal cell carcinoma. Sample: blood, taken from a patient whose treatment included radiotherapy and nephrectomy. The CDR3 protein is CASSLRDRGEAFF. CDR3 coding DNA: TGTGCCAGCAGTTTGCGGGACAGGGGCGAAGCTTTCTTT.